This T cell receptor (beta chain) was recorded in a study of Tregs in tolerant kidney transplant recipients. The study's findings and limits: No direct test of biological reproducibility was done here.

Germline V gene data show CDR1 as SNHLY and CDR2 as FYNNEI. V lost 5 bases and J lost 2, with 14 bases in between. This CDR3 is built from 15 residues. Remarks on this clone: Its antigen is not identified.

Some clones are missing from TCRdb's copy, which holds only in-frame ones; the method was immunoSEQ multiplex PCR. The sample has some 62,000 clones; 98% are singletons. The rearrangement uses TRBV2 and TRBJ2-3; a possible D gene is TRBD1 (6 bases). The origin of this receptor is a human donor who received a combined kidney and bone marrow transplant. Here the sequenced sample was Tregs from blood, taken before the transplant. CDR3 sequence: CASSTLRGITDTQYF. The DNA for the CDR3 is TGTGCCAGCAGTACTCTCAGGGGCATCACAGATACGCAGTATTTT.